The 10 T cell receptor beta chains in this list originate from one sample, sequenced in a study of human T cells and chemical hapten exposure. TCRdb reprocessed the RACE reads via MiXCR and lists one record per CDR3 protein. Among roughly 200,000 distinct CDR3 sequences listed, 20% to 25% were seen once. Regarding time point: patch test 1, 2 weeks after DPC sensitization. Described treatment: therapeutic diphenylcyclopropenone sensitization with weekly scalp DPC. Material: whole blood, obtained in connection with sensitization to the hapten diphenylcyclopropenone (DPC). The receptor set was obtained from a woman aged 45-60 years with alopecia areata. Some clones in this sample may be carry-over from other donors' samples.

This clonotype was found a few times. V gene TRBV12-3 or TRBV12-4 combines with J gene TRBJ2-4; 9 bases fit TRBD2. This CDR3 is built from 19 residues. With 6 bases clipped from V and 0 bases from J, the junction kept 15 bases outside the gene matches. CDR3 loop: CASRAGGASGIVAKNIQYF. CDR3 nucleotide sequence: TGTGCCAGCAGGGCCGGAGGGGCTAGCGGGATAGTAGCCAAAAACATTCAGTACTTC.

This sequence joins TRBV5-5 and TRBJ2-3, with TRBD2 identical over 8 bases. Germline V gives CDR1 SGHKS, CDR2 YYEKEE (reference sequence). J was trimmed by 5 bases and V by 0 bases; bases with no gene match: 11. The CDR3 sequence is 17 residues long. The CDR3 sequence: CASSLEEGGRRGDTQYF. The CDR3 DNA reads as TGTGCCAGCAGCTTGGAAGAAGGCGGGAGGAGGGGAGATACGCAGTATTTT.

By share, this clonotype ranks as medium-sized (0.01 to 0.1%). The rearrangement uses TRBV10-2 and TRBJ2-5; the D is unclear. Trimming stripped 6 bases from V and 4 bases from J, with 12 bases between. The CDR3 spans 13 residues. Germline V gene data show CDR1 as WSHSY and CDR2 as SAAADI. DNA of the CDR3: TGCGCCAGCAGAATAAGACTGGCAGAGACCCAGTACTTC. Protein product: CASRIRLAETQYF.

The rearrangement links TRBV12-3 or TRBV12-4 to TRBJ2-7; 7 bases fit TRBD1. Germline trimming cut 7 bases from V and 0 bases from J; bases unmatched to any gene: 6. The CDR3 sequence is 14 residues long. DNA of the CDR3: TGTGCCAGCAATCCACAGGGGCCCTCCTACGAGCAGTACTTC. The encoded protein is CASNPQGPSYEQYF.

The V and J genes are TRBV7-2 and TRBJ2-1; 7 positions match TRBD2. With 5 bases clipped from V and 8 bases from J, the junction kept 9 bases outside the gene matches. There are 14 residues in the CDR3. Per germline, CDR1 SGHTA and CDR2 FQGNSA. CDR3 sequence (DNA): TGTGCCAGCAGCGACTGGACTAGTCGCTATGAGCAGTTCTTC. This translates into CASSDWTSRYEQFF. The whole variable domain, remainder taken from reference TRBV7-2 and TRBJ2-1, is GAGVSQSPSNKVTEKGKDVELRCDPISGHTALYWYRQSLGQGLEFLIYFQGNSAPDKSGLPSDRFSAERTGGSVSTLTIQRTQQEDSAVYLCASSDWTSRYEQFFGPGTRLTVL.

J is TRBJ2-5 and V is TRBV6-5; 7 bases agree with TRBD2. J was trimmed by 4 bases and V by 0 bases; bases with no gene match: 17. CDR1 MNHEY and CDR2 SVGAGI come from the germline V gene. This CDR3 comprises 19 residues. CDR3 nucleotide sequence: TGTGCCAGCAGTTACTCGAGGGGTCGAGCGGGAAGGCCATCAGAGACCCAGTACTTC. It encodes CASSYSRGRAGRPSETQYF.

Ten or more counts support this clonotype. The chain is built from TRBV20-1 and TRBJ2-7; tentatively, D is TRBD2 (5 bases). The germline V gene has CDR1 DFQATT and CDR2 SNEGSKA (reference sequence). V lost 6 bases and J 2 bases, leaving 14 bases between the germline ends. There are 13 residues in the CDR3. The CDR3 DNA reads as TGCAGTGCCCGAGGGCAGGAGCCCTACGAGCAGTACTTC. This encodes CSARGQEPYEQYF.

This chain uses TRBV5-4 with TRBJ2-3, with TRBD2 matching over 10 bases. Trimming removed 4 bases from V and 5 bases from J; junction bases left unmatched: 16. This CDR3 is 18 amino acids long. In germline, CDR1 is SGHNT, CDR2 YYREEE (reference sequence). The DNA for the CDR3 is TGTGCCAGCAGCCCACGAACCGGGCTAGCGGGAGTGGGAGATACGCAGTATTTT. This encodes CASSPRTGLAGVGDTQYF.

The V gene is TRBV15, the J gene TRBJ1-1; no clear D. Germline loops: CDR1 LNHNV, CDR2 YYDKDF (reference sequence). The V end lost 3 bases, the J end lost 8 bases, and 13 bases lay between the germline ends. The CDR3 has 13 amino acids. CDR3 sequence reads: CATSRDYAGEAFF. CDR3 bases: TGTGCCACCAGCAGGGACTACGCGGGGGAAGCTTTCTTT.

A few counts support this clonotype. The rearrangement joins TRBV24-1 to TRBJ2-1, with 10 bases lining up with TRBD2. V lost 0 bases to trimming and J lost 7 bases; unmatched junction nucleotides: 8. Germline CDR1 KGHDR, CDR2 SFDVKD. The CDR3 sequence is 17 residues long. The CDR3 here is CATSDLASGSAGNEQFF. CDR3 DNA sequence: TGTGCCACCAGTGATTTGGCTAGCGGGAGTGCCGGGAATGAGCAGTTCTTC.